This paragraph covers one T cell receptor (beta chain) sequence. This record belongs to a study of blood T cell repertoires in COVID-19. At the level of the study: COVID-19 samples collected from the United States, Italy and Spain covered acute and convalescent phases.

Sequenced by immunoSEQ multiplex PCR; TCRdb stores in-frame clones only, minus some. The sample contains about 170,000 clones, around four fifths of which appear only once. Trimming took 6 bases from V and 6 from J, leaving 15 bases between them. CDR3 length equals 14 residues. Germline V lookup: CDR1 GTSNPN, CDR2 SVGIG (reference sequence). The V call is TRBV30, the J call TRBJ1-6; possible D gene TRBD1, 5 bases. This receptor was obtained from a woman of 80 years or more with COVID-19, enrolled during active disease. Sequencing was performed on peripheral blood. CDR3 in amino acids: CACPPGEINSPLHF. The CDR3 region has the DNA TGTGCCTGCCCCCCGGGGGAGATTAATTCACCCCTCCACTTT.